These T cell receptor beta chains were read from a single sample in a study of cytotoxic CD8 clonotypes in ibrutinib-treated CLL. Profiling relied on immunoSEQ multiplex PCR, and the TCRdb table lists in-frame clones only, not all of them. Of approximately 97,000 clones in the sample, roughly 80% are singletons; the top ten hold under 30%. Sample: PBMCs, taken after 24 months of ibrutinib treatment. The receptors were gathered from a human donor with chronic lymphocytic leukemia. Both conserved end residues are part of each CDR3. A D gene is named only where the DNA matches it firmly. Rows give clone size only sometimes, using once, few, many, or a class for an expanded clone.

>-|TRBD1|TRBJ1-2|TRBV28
CASSLDRGHGYTF
TGTGCCAGCAGTTTGGACAGGGGGCATGGCTACACCTTC
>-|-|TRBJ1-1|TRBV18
CASSLRAEPPAFF
TGTGCCAGCTCACTAAGGGCAGAGCCCCCAGCTTTCTTT
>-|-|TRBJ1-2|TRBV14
CASSQAGYGYTF
TGTGCCAGCAGCCAAGCCGGCTATGGCTACACCTTC
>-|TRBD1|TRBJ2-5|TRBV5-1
CASTPDRPETQYF
TGCGCCAGCACCCCGGACAGGCCAGAGACCCAGTACTTC
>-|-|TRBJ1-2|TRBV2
CASNQARTRYGYTF
TGTGCCAGCAATCAAGCAAGGACTCGCTATGGCTACACCTTC
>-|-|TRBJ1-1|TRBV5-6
CASSSQLGVLNTEAFF
TGTGCCAGCAGCTCGCAATTGGGGGTCCTGAACACTGAAGCTTTCTTT
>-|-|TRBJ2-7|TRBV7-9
CASSGDAYEQYF
TGTGCCAGCAGCGGCGACGCCTACGAGCAGTACTTC
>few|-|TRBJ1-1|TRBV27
CASSVDNWGAEAFF
TGTGCCAGCAGTGTCGATAATTGGGGGGCTGAAGCTTTCTTT
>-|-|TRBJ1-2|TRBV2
CASIRSLSGYGYTF
TGTGCCAGCATTAGGAGCCTTTCGGGCTATGGCTACACCTTC
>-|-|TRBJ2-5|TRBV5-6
CASSSPTGSGETQYF
TGTGCCAGCAGCTCGCCCACAGGGTCGGGGGAGACCCAGTACTTC
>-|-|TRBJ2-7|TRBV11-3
CASSLAPFTEQYF
TGTGCCAGCAGCTTAGCCCCTTTTACCGAGCAGTACTTC
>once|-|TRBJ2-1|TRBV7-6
CASSLGGWGSYNEQFF
TGTGCCAGCAGCTTAGGAGGGTGGGGATCCTACAATGAGCAGTTCTTC
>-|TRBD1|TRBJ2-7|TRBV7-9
CASSLDRGFYEQYF
TGTGCCAGCAGCCTCGACAGGGGGTTTTACGAGCAGTACTTC
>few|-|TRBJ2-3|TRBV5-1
CASRKRSSTDTQYF
TGCGCCAGCAGGAAGCGGAGCAGCACAGATACGCAGTATTTT
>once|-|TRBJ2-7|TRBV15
CATTRETGSYEQYF
TGTGCCACCACCCGGGAGACAGGGAGCTACGAGCAGTACTTC
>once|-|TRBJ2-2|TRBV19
CASIGQRAGELFF
TGTGCCAGTATCGGCCAAAGAGCCGGGGAGCTGTTTTTT
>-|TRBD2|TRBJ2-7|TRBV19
CASSFLLTSGSYEQYF
TGTGCCAGTAGTTTTCTCCTTACTAGCGGGAGCTACGAGCAGTACTTC
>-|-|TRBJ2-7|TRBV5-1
CASSSEGGGWYEQYF
TGCGCCAGCAGCTCCGAAGGGGGGGGATGGTACGAGCAGTACTTC
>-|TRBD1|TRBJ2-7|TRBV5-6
CASSSTGGLSYEQYF
TGTGCCAGCAGCTCGACAGGGGGCCTCTCCTACGAGCAGTACTTC
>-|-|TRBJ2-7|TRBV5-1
CASSTGHSYEQYF
TGCGCCAGCAGCACGGGACATTCCTACGAGCAGTACTTC
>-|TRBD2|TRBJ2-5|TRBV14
CASSQALAGWYQETQYF
TGTGCCAGCAGCCAAGCTCTAGCGGGATGGTACCAAGAGACCCAGTACTTC
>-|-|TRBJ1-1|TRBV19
CASSITRGNTEAFF
TGTGCCAGTAGTATTACCAGGGGGAACACTGAAGCTTTCTTT
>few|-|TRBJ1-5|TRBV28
CASSHRHGGGQPQHF
TGTGCCAGCAGCCATAGACACGGAGGAGGTCAGCCCCAGCATTTT
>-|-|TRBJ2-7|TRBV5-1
CASSFLPNDDEQYF
TGCGCCAGCAGCTTCTTACCCAATGATGACGAGCAGTACTTC
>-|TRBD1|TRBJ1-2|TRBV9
CASSADTGVHGYTF
TGTGCCAGCAGCGCCGACACAGGGGTTCACGGCTACACCTTC
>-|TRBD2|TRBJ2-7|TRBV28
CASSPKILAGAREQYF
TGTGCCAGCAGTCCCAAAATACTAGCGGGAGCAAGGGAGCAGTACTTC
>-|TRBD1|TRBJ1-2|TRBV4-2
CASSSTGQGGGYTF
TGTGCCAGCAGCTCTACGGGACAGGGAGGGGGCTACACCTTC
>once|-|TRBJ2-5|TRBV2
CASSENRGAQETQYF
TGTGCCAGCAGTGAAAATCGCGGGGCCCAAGAGACCCAGTACTTC
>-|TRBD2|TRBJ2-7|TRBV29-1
CSAGLAGGPGYEQYF
TGCAGCGCCGGACTAGCGGGAGGGCCCGGCTACGAGCAGTACTTC
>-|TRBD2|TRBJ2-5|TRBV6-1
CASSERVGLAGGPQETQYF
TGTGCCAGCAGTGAGAGGGTGGGGTTAGCGGGAGGCCCACAAGAGACCCAGTACTTC
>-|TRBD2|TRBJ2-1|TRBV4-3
CASSLSGGANEQFF
TGCGCCAGCAGCCTTAGCGGGGGGGCGAATGAGCAGTTCTTC
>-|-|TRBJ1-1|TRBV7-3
CASSPRGLGEAFF
TGTGCCAGCAGCCCGCGAGGTTTGGGGGAAGCTTTCTTT
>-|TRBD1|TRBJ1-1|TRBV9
CASSVAWGDRAAFF
TGTGCCAGCAGCGTAGCGTGGGGGGACAGGGCAGCTTTCTTT
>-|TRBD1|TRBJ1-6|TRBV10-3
CATRGTETTPLHF
TGTGCCACGAGAGGGACAGAAACAACACCCCTCCACTTT
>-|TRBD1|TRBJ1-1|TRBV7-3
CASREQGMNTEAFF
TGTGCCAGCAGAGAACAGGGGATGAACACTGAAGCTTTCTTT
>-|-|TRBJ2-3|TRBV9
CASSGGGQIDTQYF
TGTGCCAGCAGCGGTGGGGGGCAGATAGATACGCAGTATTTT